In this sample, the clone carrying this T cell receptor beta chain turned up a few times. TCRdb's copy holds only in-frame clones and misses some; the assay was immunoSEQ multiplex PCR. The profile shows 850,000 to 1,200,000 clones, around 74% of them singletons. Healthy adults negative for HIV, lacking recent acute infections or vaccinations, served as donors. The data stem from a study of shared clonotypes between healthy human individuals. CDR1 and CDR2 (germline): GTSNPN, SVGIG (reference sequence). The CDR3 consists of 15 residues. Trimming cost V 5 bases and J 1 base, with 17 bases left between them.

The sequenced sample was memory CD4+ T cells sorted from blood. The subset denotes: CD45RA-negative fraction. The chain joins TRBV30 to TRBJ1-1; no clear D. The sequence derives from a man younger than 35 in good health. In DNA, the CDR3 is TGTGCCTGGCAACTCCTCGGGAGGGCGAACACTGAAGCTTTCTTT. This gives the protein CAWQLLGRANTEAFF.